The clone carrying this T cell receptor beta chain came up a few times. Every one of the donors was a healthy Caucasian. The data stem from a study of identical twins. MiXCR was run by TCRdb on the 5' RACE reads, yielding one entry per CDR3 protein. Seen here are 430,000 or so distinct CDR3 sequences, 24% observed once, and the top ten hold around 3%. CDR3 length equals 13 residues. The germline gives CDR1 LGHNA, CDR2 YSLEER. V lost 3 bases, J lost 7 bases, and 3 bases stayed unmatched. The sample also formed part of further work on T cells expressing NK-cell markers.

Material: CD4+ T cells sorted from blood. The TCR originated in a woman between 18 and 29 years old in good health. V gene TRBV4-3 combines with J gene TRBJ2-7; 10 positions agree with TRBD2. The CDR3: CASSQGLAREQYF. CDR3 sequence (DNA): TGCGCCAGCAGCCAGGGACTAGCGCGGGAGCAGTACTTC.